The rows below give T cell receptor beta chains drawn from one sample of a study of control samples from healthy donors and cancer patients. Produced via immunoSEQ multiplex PCR; TCRdb's table is partial and in-frame only. The table has tens of thousands of clones, about 87% seen once. The sample comprised PBMCs. The source is a woman aged 55-69 years with head and neck cancer. CDR3s include the opening cysteine and the closing phenylalanine or tryptophan.

j_gene,v_gene,CDR3aa
TRBJ2-3,TRBV12-3/TRBV12-4,CASSLTAMQYF
TRBJ1-5,TRBV11-2,CASSLDGIDQPQHF
TRBJ2-3,TRBV3-1/TRBV3-2,CASSQDSSGRLNTQYF
TRBJ2-1,TRBV5-1,CASSSGLATYNEQFF
TRBJ2-7,TRBV13,CASSLRGQGSYEQYF
TRBJ2-2,TRBV5-1,CASSLTIAGTGELFF
TRBJ1-2,TRBV28,CASRAQGGGYGYTF
TRBJ2-7,TRBV6-5,CASQPGHSYEQYF
TRBJ1-1,TRBV5-1,CASSRESGNTEAFF
TRBJ2-1,TRBV29-1,CSVGGAGYNEQFF
TRBJ2-5,TRBV27,CASRRWGRGLQYQETQYF
TRBJ2-2,TRBV19,CASRPLAGMNTGELFF
TRBJ1-6,TRBV10-3,CAISEYRDSPLHF
TRBJ2-5,TRBV5-4,CASSRETQYF
TRBJ2-7,TRBV18,CASSRRDRDLPEQYF
TRBJ2-7,TRBV5-4,CASSSRTGATYEQYF
TRBJ1-2,TRBV10-2,CASIGGGTAPYGYTF
TRBJ1-2,TRBV24-1,CATGDRWSNYGYTF
TRBJ2-6,TRBV4-3,CASSQARSGANVLTF
TRBJ2-7,TRBV27,CASSELAGVAEQYF
TRBJ2-7,TRBV28,CASSAGLAGTLLLSPSYEQYF
TRBJ2-3,TRBV7-2,CASSLKYTDTQYF
TRBJ2-7,TRBV7-3,CASSPRAGLALYEQYF
TRBJ1-2,TRBV30,CAWSVRKPYGYTF
TRBJ1-6,TRBV30,CAWGPGTGGSPLHF
TRBJ1-2,TRBV7-9,CASSLAPILRNYGYTF
TRBJ2-1,TRBV27,CASSFQGLANNEQFF
TRBJ1-2,TRBV12-3/TRBV12-4,CASSPADGYTF
TRBJ2-1,TRBV9,CASSGGTGTNVNYNEQFF
TRBJ2-2,TRBV19,CASTTSEFGELFF
TRBJ2-1,TRBV6-5,CASTRTDNSYNEQFF
TRBJ1-2,TRBV27,CASGETDFIYGYTF
TRBJ2-7,TRBV20-1,CSARLGYEQYF
TRBJ2-7,TRBV3-1/TRBV3-2,CASSQGLVSYEQYF
TRBJ1-1,TRBV27,CASSLTWGGEAFF
TRBJ2-7,TRBV6-6,CASSSTLYEQYF
TRBJ1-2,TRBV4-2,CASSQGWGNYGYTF
TRBJ2-2,TRBV6-5,CAIGRNTGELFF
TRBJ2-5,TRBV5-6,CASSPPYGVKETQYF
TRBJ2-7,TRBV6-2/TRBV6-3,CASSNGYEQYF
TRBJ2-1,TRBV6-1,CASSDQSSYNEQFF
TRBJ1-5,TRBV6-2/TRBV6-3,CASSNQGQPQHF
TRBJ2-4,TRBV20-1,CSASAGNGGIQYF
TRBJ2-1,TRBV28,CATSSYMGSLRNEQFF
TRBJ1-5,TRBV28,CASSRDRGDQPQHF
TRBJ2-3,TRBV15,CATSARTGVGDTQYF
TRBJ1-5,TRBV28,CASSEIPRGFNQPQHF
TRBJ2-3,TRBV6-2/TRBV6-3,CASSSGPGDTQYF
TRBJ2-7,TRBV15,CATSRDQQISYEQYF
TRBJ1-1,TRBV4-1,CASRPREGLNTEAFF
TRBJ2-5,TRBV19,CASSIRASAETQYF
TRBJ1-2,TRBV29-1,CSVEAGELYGYTF
TRBJ1-3,TRBV5-1,CASSLDGHSGNTIYF